This is a list of T cell receptor beta chains from one sample in a study of T cell responses to AZD1222 COVID-19 vaccine. Sequencing used immunoSEQ multiplex PCR; TCRdb keeps in-frame clones, though not all of them. Of about 190,000 clones detected, more than 90% appear once; the ten largest clones hold 3.6%. The starting material was peripheral blood, obtained 28 days after the second dose of the MenACWY control vaccine. The source of these receptors is an adult who received the MenACWY meningococcal vaccine as a control. Each CDR3 is given with its conserved first and last residue. D genes are given only for firm matches. The size of a clone is reported for some rows only, either as once, few or many, or as a class for expanded clones.

V	D	size	J	DNA	CDR3
TRBV19	-	-	TRBJ2-3	TGTGCCAGTAGTATAGATCTGGGTCTAGCGTCGGATTCGCAGTATTTT	CASSIDLGLASDSQYF
TRBV27	TRBD1	few	TRBJ1-5	TGTGCCAGCAGTTTATACGGGACAGGGACCCTCAATCAGCCCCAGCATTTT	CASSLYGTGTLNQPQHF
TRBV5-5	-	-	TRBJ1-5	TGTGCCAGCAGCCCTTCCCGGGACAACTATAGCAATCAGCCCCAGCATTTT	CASSPSRDNYSNQPQHF